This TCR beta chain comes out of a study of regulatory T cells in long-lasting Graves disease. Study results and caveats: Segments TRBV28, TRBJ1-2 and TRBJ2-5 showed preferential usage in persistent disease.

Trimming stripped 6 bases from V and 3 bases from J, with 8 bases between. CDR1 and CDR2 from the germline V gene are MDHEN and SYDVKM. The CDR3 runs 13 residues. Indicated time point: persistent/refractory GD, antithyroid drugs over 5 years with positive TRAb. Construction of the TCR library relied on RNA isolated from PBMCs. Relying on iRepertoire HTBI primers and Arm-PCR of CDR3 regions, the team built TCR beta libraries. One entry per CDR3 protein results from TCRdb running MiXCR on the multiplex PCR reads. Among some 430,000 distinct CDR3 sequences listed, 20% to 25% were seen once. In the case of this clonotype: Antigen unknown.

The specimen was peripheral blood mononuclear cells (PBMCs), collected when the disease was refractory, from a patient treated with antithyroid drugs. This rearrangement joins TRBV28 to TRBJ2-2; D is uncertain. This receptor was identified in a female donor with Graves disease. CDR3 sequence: CASSMSYTGELFF. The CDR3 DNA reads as TGTGCCAGCAGCATGAGTTACACCGGGGAGCTGTTTTTT.